Detailed here is one T cell receptor (beta chain). The sample is drawn from a study of PD-1 and CTLA-4 blockade in melanoma. The V end was cut by 6 bases, the J end by 0 bases, with 9 bases between. The CDR3 spans 13 residues. Germline CDR1 is LNHDA and CDR2 is SQIVND (reference sequence). Measured with immunoSEQ multiplex PCR; TCRdb has only the in-frame clones, and not every one. The table lists 15,000 to 20,000 clones, more than 65% of them singletons. The material sequenced was CD8+ T cells from peripheral blood, taken before anti-PD-1 treatment. The clonotype originates from a human donor with melanoma. The V gene is TRBV19, the J gene TRBJ2-7; maybe TRBD1 (6 bases). CDR3 amino acids: CASSPGVSYEQYF. Here the CDR3 DNA reads TGTGCCAGTAGCCCAGGGGTCTCCTACGAGCAGTACTTC.